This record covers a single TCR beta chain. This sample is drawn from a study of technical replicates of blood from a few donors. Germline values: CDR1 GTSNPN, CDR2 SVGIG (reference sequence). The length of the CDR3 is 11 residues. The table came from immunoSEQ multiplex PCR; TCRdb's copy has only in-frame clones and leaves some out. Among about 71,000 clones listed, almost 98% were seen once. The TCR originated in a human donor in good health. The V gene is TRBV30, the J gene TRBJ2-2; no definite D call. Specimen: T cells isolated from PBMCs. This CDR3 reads CARQFTGELFF. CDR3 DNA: TGTGCTCGACAATTCACCGGGGAGCTGTTTTTT.